The 17 T cell receptor beta chains in this list originate from one sample, sequenced in a study of cytomegalovirus exposure and HLA in healthy donors. The PCR employed 60 Vbeta primers together with 13 Jbeta primers. The repertoire was sequenced with immunoSEQ multiplex PCR; TCRdb's copy has only in-frame clones and lacks some. The profile covers approximately 170,000 clones, with over 75% appearing a single time and roughly 2% taken by the ten largest. The sequenced sample was PBMCs. The receptors come from a human donor in good health.

The chain recombines TRBV5-1 with TRBJ2-7, with 11 bases aligning to TRBD1. The V segment lost 4 bases and the J segment 6 bases; nucleotides outside the gene matches: 9. Germline loops: CDR1 SGHRS, CDR2 YFSETQ. CDR3 size: 15 residues. This chain's CDR3 is CASSRGGQGVPEQYF. CDR3 DNA sequence: TGCGCCAGCAGCAGGGGGGGACAGGGGGTCCCCGAGCAGTACTTC.

This clone has a single count. This chain uses TRBV12-5 with TRBJ1-3; D is undetermined. V shed 3 bases and J shed 0 bases, with 6 bases lying between them. This CDR3 is 14 amino acids long. In germline, CDR1 is LGHNT, CDR2 FRNRAP. CDR3 bases: TGTGCTAGTGGTTTACAGATCTCTGGAAACACCATATATTTT. Translation: CASGLQISGNTIYF.

This clone appeared a single time. The CDR3 sequence: CASSLDRVYEQYF. The CDR3 DNA sequence: TGTGCCAGCAGCCTGGACAGGGTTTATGAGCAGTACTTC. The rearrangement links TRBV14 to TRBJ2-7; 8 bases are shared with TRBD1. V was clipped by 4 bases and J by 7 bases; unmatched bases: 6. The length of the CDR3 is 13 residues. Germline CDR1 reads SGHDN; CDR2 reads FVKESK.

The count of this clone is one. V gene TRBV7-2 combines with J gene TRBJ2-3; D not certain. This CDR3 region has 13 residues. The ends were cut back, 5 bases at V and 5 bases at J, with 11 bases in the middle. CDR1 and CDR2 from the germline V gene are SGHTA and FQGNSA. CDR3 nucleotide sequence: TGTGCCAGCAGCCTCGACTCAAGAGATACGCAGTATTTT. Amino acid sequence: CASSLDSRDTQYF.

This chain connects TRBV10-3 to TRBJ2-4, with TRBD2 as a possible D gene (5 bases). This CDR3 has 16 amino acids. CDR1 and CDR2 (germline): ENHRY, SYGVKD. Trimming left V 3 bases short and J 3 bases short, with 15 bases between. The CDR3 DNA is TGTGCCATCAGTGAATTGTACTCCGGGGACAAAAACATTCAGTACTTC. Amino acids: CAISELYSGDKNIQYF.

The table lists this clone with a count of one. The V call is TRBV5-1, the J call TRBJ2-3; 7 bases agree with TRBD2. The CDR3 runs to 17 residues. CDR1 SGHRS and CDR2 YFSETQ come from the germline V gene. The J segment lost 2 bases and the V segment lost 0 bases, leaving 9 bases of the junction unmatched. The CDR3 loop is CASSLALGGQNTDTQYF. CDR3 nucleotides: TGCGCCAGCAGCTTGGCCTTGGGAGGGCAAAACACAGATACGCAGTATTTT.

V is TRBV5-4 and J is TRBJ1-6, with D tentatively TRBD1 (6 bases). CDR1 SGHNT and CDR2 YYREEE come from the germline V gene (reference sequence). Trimming stripped 4 bases from V and 4 bases from J, with 12 bases between. The CDR3 spans 15 residues. Written as DNA, the CDR3 is TGTGCCAGCAGCCCGAACCAGGGGTATAATTCACCCCTCCACTTT. It translates to CASSPNQGYNSPLHF.

The chain recombines TRBV19 with TRBJ2-7; TRBD2 is a possible D gene (6 bases). The CDR3 is made up of 14 amino acids. Between the trimmed V and J ends, which lost 3 bases and 1 base, there was a span of 10 bases. Germline V lookup: CDR1 LNHDA, CDR2 SQIVND (reference sequence). CDR3 sequence reads: CASSMGGLSYEQYF. Here the CDR3 DNA reads TGTGCCAGTAGTATGGGAGGTCTGTCCTACGAGCAGTACTTC. Full variable domain (rest looked up from reference TRBV19 and TRBJ2-7): DGGITQSPKYLFRKEGQNVTLSCEQNLNHDAMYWYRQDPGQGLRLIYYSQIVNDFQKGDIAEGYSVSREKKESFPLTVTSAQKNPTAFYLCASSMGGLSYEQYFGPGTRLTVT.

The J gene is TRBJ2-2, the V gene TRBV4-1, with TRBD1 matching 10 bases. The CDR3 runs to 19 residues. The J segment lost 0 bases and the V segment lost 4 bases, leaving 11 bases of the junction unmatched. Germline lookup yields CDR1 MGHRA and CDR2 YSYEKL. The CDR3 sequence is CASSPTGGGRGANTGELFF. The CDR3, as DNA: TGCGCCAGCAGCCCGACAGGGGGCGGGCGGGGGGCGAACACCGGGGAGCTGTTTTTT.

The gene calls are TRBV7-3 and TRBJ1-2, with 8 bases matching TRBD1. Germline values: CDR1 SGHTA, CDR2 FQGTGA. CDR3 size: 17 residues. V trimming: 6 bases; J trimming: 1 base; junction bases outside the gene matches: 13. The CDR3 region has the DNA TGTGCCAGCAGACCCCGGGACAGGCATGCTGTTAACTATGGCTACACCTTC. Its translation is CASRPRDRHAVNYGYTF.

The V call is TRBV7-9, the J call TRBJ2-7; TRBD1 matches at 7 bases. Germline CDR1 is SEHNR and CDR2 is FQNEAQ (reference sequence). This CDR3 is built from 15 residues. The junction had 9 bases not matched to a gene; V was cut back by 4 bases and J by 3 bases. The CDR3 region is CASSYPGTADYEQYF. As DNA, the CDR3 is TGTGCCAGCAGCTACCCCGGGACAGCAGACTACGAGCAGTACTTC.

The rearrangement links TRBV5-4 to TRBJ1-2; 8 bases line up with TRBD1. The CDR3 length is 15 residues. Germline V CDR1 and CDR2: SGHNT, YYREEE (reference sequence). The ends lost 3 bases at V and 0 bases at J; junction bases unmatched: 4. The CDR3 DNA reads as TGTGCCAGCAGCTCTCGACAGGGGACTAACTATGGCTACACCTTC. Residues: CASSSRQGTNYGYTF.

The chain has TRBV2 and TRBJ2-2; the D gene is possibly TRBD1 (6 bases). The CDR3 contains 15 residues. CDR1 and CDR2 from the germline V gene are SNHLY and FYNNEI. V was cut by 6 bases and J by 1 base, with 12 bases left in between. CDR3 amino acids: CASSPPGVNTGELFF. For the CDR3, the DNA is TGTGCCAGCAGCCCACCAGGGGTGAACACCGGGGAGCTGTTTTTT.

This chain joins TRBV7-2 and TRBJ2-1, with D possibly matching TRBD2 (5 bases). Germline lookup yields CDR1 SGHTA and CDR2 FQGNSA. Trimming shortened V by 1 base and J by 9 bases, and 16 bases separated the two germline ends. The CDR3 loop spans 15 amino acids. Here the CDR3 reads CASSLVVSGSGEQFF. The DNA for the CDR3 is TGTGCCAGCAGCTTAGTTGTTTCGGGAAGTGGTGAGCAGTTCTTC.

The chain has TRBV7-2 and TRBJ1-1, with D maybe TRBD1 (6 bases). Germline CDR1 reads SGHTA; CDR2 reads FQGNSA. Trimming removed 6 bases from V and 2 bases from J, with 10 bases in between. The CDR3 loop spans 13 amino acids. CDR3 loop: CASSRDTNTEAFF. The CDR3 DNA follows: TGTGCCAGCAGTCGGGACACCAACACTGAAGCTTTCTTT.

The chain recombines TRBV9 with TRBJ2-2; D gene uncertain. CDR1 SGDLS and CDR2 YYNGEE come from the germline V gene. Trimming removed 0 bases from V and 6 bases from J, with 18 bases in between. The CDR3 contains 17 residues. The CDR3 DNA reads as TGTGCCAGCAGCGTAGAACCGCGATTAAGCCCGCCCGGGGAGCTGTTTTTT. Its protein product is CASSVEPRLSPPGELFF. Drawing the rest from reference TRBV9 and TRBJ2-2, the complete variable domain is DSGVTQTPKHLITATGQRVTLRCSPRSGDLSVYWYQQSLDQGLQFLIQYYNGEERAKGNILERFSAQQFPDLHSELNLSSLELGDSALYFCASSVEPRLSPPGELFFGEGSRLTVL.

The V gene is TRBV5-4, the J gene TRBJ2-6; D is undetermined. V lost 4 bases to trimming and J lost 4 bases, with 12 bases between them. The V gene's germline CDR1 is SGHNT and CDR2 YYREEE (reference sequence). The CDR3 totals 15 residues. The chain's CDR3 is CASSPQVTGANVLTF. DNA of the CDR3: TGTGCCAGCAGCCCCCAGGTAACGGGGGCCAACGTCCTGACTTTC.